This TCR beta chain was identified during a study of control samples from healthy donors and cancer patients. Trimming at V came to 6 bases and at J to 10 bases, leaving 2 bases not matched to a gene. The CDR3 length is 13 residues. Germline-derived CDR1 and CDR2 are LNHDA and SQIVND (reference sequence). Sequencing was performed with immunoSEQ multiplex PCR; in TCRdb, only in-frame clones are kept and a portion is missing. The table records 110,000 to 150,000 clones, 94% of them present only once. Sequenced: blood. The receptor was derived from a man between 40 and 49 years old in good health. The J gene is TRBJ2-1, the V gene TRBV19; 14 nucleotides line up with TRBD2. CDR3 residues: CASRGLAGGEQFF. The CDR3 DNA reads as TGTGCCAGTAGAGGACTAGCGGGGGGCGAGCAGTTCTTC.